This entry lists 6 T cell receptor beta chains sequenced from one sample in a study of identical twins. Via MiXCR, TCRdb re-called the 5' RACE reads, giving one row per CDR3 protein. The sample consists of around 1.7 million distinct CDR3 sequences, less than 40% of them appearing once. The sequenced material came from cord blood. These receptors originate from a newborn girl in good health.

CDR3 region: CASSSGPSEQYF. CDR3 bases: TGCGCCAGCAGCTCCGGACCCTCCGAGCAGTACTTC. This chain links TRBV5-1 with TRBJ2-7, with D uncertain. The CDR3 covers 12 residues. The germline V and J ends were trimmed by 3 bases and 6 bases, with 10 bases remaining between them. Germline V CDR1 and CDR2: SGHRS, YFSETQ.

A few counts support this clonotype. The CDR3 DNA reads as TGTGCCAGCAGTTTATTCGGTCCCGGGGAGCTGTTTTTT. Translated: CASSLFGPGELFF. The chain combines TRBV28 with TRBJ2-2; D not certain. Between the trimmed V and J ends, which lost 1 base and 6 bases, there was a span of 6 bases. CDR3 size: 13 residues. Germline V gene lookup returns CDR1 MDHEN and CDR2 SYDVKM.

The chain carries TRBV5-1 and TRBJ2-1; maybe TRBD1 (6 bases). This CDR3 contains 14 residues. From germline, CDR1 is SGHRS and CDR2 YFSETQ. Trimming left V 4 bases short and J 2 bases short, with 10 bases between. This CDR3 is CASSADSTYNEQFF. CDR3 DNA sequence: TGCGCCAGCAGCGCGGACAGTACCTACAATGAGCAGTTCTTC. Based on the CDR3 plus reference TRBV5-1 and TRBJ2-1, the full variable domain is KAGVTQTPRYLIKTRGQQVTLSCSPISGHRSVSWYQQTPGQGLQFLFEYFSETQRNKGNFPGRFSGRQFSNSRSEMNVSTLELGDSALYLCASSADSTYNEQFFGPGTRLTVL.

This clonotype was picked up a small number of times. The rearrangement uses TRBV2 and TRBJ2-7, with unresolved D. The germline CDR1 and CDR2 sequences are SNHLY and FYNNEI. This CDR3 is 15 amino acids long. The V gene lost 4 bases and the J gene lost 5 bases, with 18 bases spanning the gap. The CDR3 region has the DNA TGTGCCAGCAGTGGAATTGGACCTGCTTGGAACGAGCAGTACTTC. It codes for CASSGIGPAWNEQYF.

The rearrangement joins TRBV4-2 to TRBJ2-1; D is undetermined. TRBJ2-7 explains the end of the DNA better; the J call may be wrong. Germline V gene lookup returns CDR1 LGHNA and CDR2 YNFKEQ. The CDR3 has 16 residues. The CDR3 region has the DNA TGTGCCAGCAGCCAAGAGTGGGATAGCTCCTACAATGAGCAGTACTTC. It encodes CASSQEWDSSYNEQYF.

This chain uses TRBV7-2 with TRBJ2-3, with 7 bases fitting TRBD1. Germline V gene lookup returns CDR1 SGHTA and CDR2 FQGNSA. The CDR3 runs 16 residues. Losses at the gene ends were 6 bases for V and 1 base for J; bases not matched to a gene: 10. CDR3 in DNA: TGTGCCAGCAGTCGTAGGGGGCCCCCCGGCACAGATACGCAGTATTTT. It is translated as CASSRRGPPGTDTQYF.